This T cell receptor beta chain derives from a study of cytomegalovirus exposure and HLA in healthy donors. Study outcomes and limitations: Because they were indistinguishable, some V segments, including TRBV6-2 and TRBV6-3, were excluded. Some TCR beta chains (164 of them) were listed as cytomegalovirus-associated.

Of note for this clone: The antigen remains undetermined.

V was pared by 5 bases and J by 5 bases, with 9 bases between. The CDR3 totals 13 residues. Germline values: CDR1 SNHLY, CDR2 FYNNEI. It was with 60 Vbeta and 13 Jbeta primers that the PCR ran. Generated by immunoSEQ multiplex PCR, the TCRdb table keeps only in-frame clones and is missing some. Among about 170,000 clones listed, over 70% were seen once. The receptor comes from a woman between 45 and 65 years old in good health and CMV-seropositive. Sequences were obtained from PBMCs. This chain uses TRBV2 with TRBJ2-2, with D hard to call. CDR3 coding DNA: TGTGCCAGCAGTAATATAGAGACCGGGGAGCTGTTTTTT. It specifies CASSNIETGELFF.